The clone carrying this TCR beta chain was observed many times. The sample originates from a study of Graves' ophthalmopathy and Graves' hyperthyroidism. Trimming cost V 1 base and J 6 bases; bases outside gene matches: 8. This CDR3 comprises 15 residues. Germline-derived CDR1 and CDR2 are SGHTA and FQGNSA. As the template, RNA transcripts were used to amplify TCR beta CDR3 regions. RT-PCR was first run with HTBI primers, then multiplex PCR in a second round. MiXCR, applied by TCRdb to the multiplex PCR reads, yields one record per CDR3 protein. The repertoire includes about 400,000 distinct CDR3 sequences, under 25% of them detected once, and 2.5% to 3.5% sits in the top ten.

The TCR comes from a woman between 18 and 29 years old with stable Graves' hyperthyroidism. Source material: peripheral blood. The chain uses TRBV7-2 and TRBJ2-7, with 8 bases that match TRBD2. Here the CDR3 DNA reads TGTGCCAGCAGCTTAGGGAGCGGGAGTAGAGGCGAGCAGTACTTC. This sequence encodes CASSLGSGSRGEQYF.